The 13 T cell receptor beta chains below were found in one sample sequenced in a study of T-cell memory formation after mild COVID-19. TCRdb called the 5' RACE reads again in MiXCR, with one record for every CDR3 protein. The profile shows over 250,000 distinct CDR3 sequences, approximately 16% of them singletons. Material: PBMCs or a T cell subset sorted from them (not recorded which). Receptors originate from a man younger than 35 who had mild COVID-19 (a few samples of this study predate the infection). Cell type and time point are not known.

At least ten counts were recorded for this clonotype. The chain links TRBV7-2 to TRBJ2-7, with D perhaps matching TRBD2 (5 bases). V gave up 1 base and J gave up 3 bases, with 7 bases separating them. The CDR3 totals 13 residues. Germline V gene lookup returns CDR1 SGHTA and CDR2 FQGNSA. The CDR3 DNA reads as TGTGCCAGCAGCTTAGGCCGGGACTACGAGCAGTACTTC. Encoded protein: CASSLGRDYEQYF.

This clonotype was seen a handful of times. The chain has TRBV5-6 and TRBJ2-7; tentatively, D is TRBD1 (6 bases). This CDR3 comprises 14 residues. Trimming took off 3 bases at V and 7 bases at J, with 17 bases between the two ends. Germline V gene sequence: CDR1 SGHDT, CDR2 YYEEEE. The CDR3 reads CASSSDSSEREQYV. The CDR3 region has the DNA TGTGCCAGCAGCTCGGACAGCTCTGAAAGGGAGCAGTACGTC.

This chain uses TRBV29-1 with TRBJ1-4; maybe TRBD1 (5 bases). V lost 1 base to trimming and J lost 4 bases, with 13 bases between them. The V gene's germline CDR1 is SQVTM and CDR2 ANQGSEA. The CDR3 has 15 residues. The CDR3 bases are TGCAGCGTTGAAGGTTCGACAGAGAATAATGAAAAACTGTTTTTT. It encodes CSVEGSTENNEKLFF. The full variable domain, with the rest looked up from reference TRBV29-1 and TRBJ1-4, is SAVISQKPSRDICQRGTSLTIQCQVDSQVTMMFWYRQQPGQSLTLIATANQGSEATYESGFVIDKFPISRPNLTFSTLTVSNMSPEDSSIYLCSVEGSTENNEKLFFGSGTQLSVL.

The gene calls are TRBV4-1 and TRBJ2-2; 8 bases line up with TRBD2. The V segment lost 0 bases and the J segment 4 bases; nucleotides outside the gene matches: 4. CDR1 is MGHRA, CDR2 YSYEKL, per germline. The CDR3 is made up of 16 amino acids. CDR3 loop: CASSQEFGGGTGELFF. As DNA, the CDR3 is TGCGCCAGCAGCCAAGAGTTCGGGGGGGGCACCGGGGAGCTGTTTTTT.

As to this clonotype: With a much larger clone just one base away, this may be a read error. The chain employs TRBV7-9 and TRBJ2-5, with a possible D match to TRBD2 (6 bases). There are 14 residues in the CDR3. From germline, CDR1 is SEHNR and CDR2 FQNEAQ (reference sequence). Deletions cut 1 base from V and 2 bases from J, with 8 bases between. Here the CDR3 reads CASSLGGIQETQYF. The DNA for the CDR3 is TGTGCCAGCAGCTTAGGCGGGATTCAAGAGACCCAGTACTTC.

The V gene is TRBV4-1, the J gene TRBJ2-1; D perhaps matches TRBD2 (5 bases). The germline V and J ends were trimmed by 0 bases and 5 bases, with 11 bases remaining between them. The CDR3 sequence is 15 residues long. The germline CDR1 and CDR2 sequences are MGHRA and YSYEKL. This chain's CDR3 is CASSQEPPGNNEQFF. The CDR3 DNA reads TGCGCCAGCAGCCAAGAGCCCCCCGGGAACAATGAGCAGTTCTTC.

This clonotype was observed a handful of times. The rearrangement joins TRBV5-4 to TRBJ2-4, with D unclear. Trimming left V 0 bases short and J 2 bases short, with 6 bases between. The CDR3 runs 14 residues. Per germline, CDR1 SGHNT and CDR2 YYREEE (reference sequence). The chain's CDR3 is CASSLAGPKNIQYF. The CDR3 DNA reads TGTGCCAGCAGCTTGGCCGGCCCCAAAAACATTCAGTACTTC.

This clonotype was counted only a few times. Here the CDR3 reads CASSHRVGSYEQYV. CDR3 in DNA: TGTGCCAGCTCCCACAGGGTGGGAAGCTACGAGCAGTACGTC. The chain uses TRBV18 and TRBJ2-7, with D tentatively TRBD1 (6 bases). The CDR3 loop spans 14 amino acids. Germline V gene sequence: CDR1 KGHSH, CDR2 LQKENI. V was pared by 6 bases and J by 3 bases, with 15 bases between.

This clonotype was seen only a few times. The V call is TRBV6-5, the J call TRBJ1-1; D possibly corresponds to TRBD1 (6 bases). Germline V gene lookup returns CDR1 MNHEY and CDR2 SVGAGI. Trimming stripped 5 bases from V and 4 bases from J, with 11 bases between. The CDR3 consists of 13 residues. The CDR3 loop reads CASSHNRATEAFF. In DNA, the CDR3 is TGTGCCAGCAGTCACAACAGGGCCACTGAAGCTTTCTTT.

This chain connects TRBV25-1 to TRBJ1-1; possible D gene TRBD1, 6 bases. With 7 bases removed from V and 0 bases from J, the gap between germline ends came to 30 bases. Germline V lookup: CDR1 MGHDK, CDR2 SYGVNS. The CDR3 extends over 20 amino acids. CDR3 sequence reads: CASMTVYPTKQGDMNTEAFF. CDR3 nucleotides: TGTGCCAGCATGACGGTCTACCCCACTAAACAGGGAGATATGAACACTGAAGCTTTCTTT.

This sequence joins TRBV6-2 or TRBV6-3 and TRBJ2-3, with 8 positions matching TRBD1. With V trimmed by 0 bases and J by 2 bases, 4 bases remained unmatched. From germline, CDR1 is MNHEY and CDR2 SVGEGT. The CDR3 loop spans 16 amino acids. CDR3 DNA: TGTGCCAGCAGTTACTCAGACAGGGGAGCCACAGATACGCAGTATTTT. Protein product: CASSYSDRGATDTQYF.

The chain couples TRBV14 to TRBJ1-2, with TRBD1 identical over 7 bases. The germline V gene encodes CDR1 SGHDN and CDR2 FVKESK. The CDR3 spans 15 residues. The J segment lost 3 bases and the V segment lost 3 bases, leaving 7 bases of the junction unmatched. CDR3 nucleotides: TGTGCCAGCAGCCAGAAACAGGGGTTCTACTATGGCTACACCTTC. Translation gives CASSQKQGFYYGYTF.

The chain joins TRBV15 to TRBJ2-3, with D unresolved. The CDR3 consists of 12 residues. Germline loops: CDR1 LNHNV, CDR2 YYDKDF (reference sequence). V lost 0 bases to trimming and J lost 8 bases, with 6 bases between them. The CDR3 loop reads CATSREVATQYF. As DNA, the CDR3 is TGTGCCACCAGCAGAGAGGTGGCTACGCAGTATTTT.